These 27 T cell receptor beta chains came from one sample sequenced in a study of shared clonotypes between healthy human individuals. Only in-frame clones appear in the TCRdb table, and some are missing; sequencing was by immunoSEQ multiplex PCR. The sample lists almost 750,000 clones, around 70% seen once, with under 2% in the top ten. The sample consisted of memory CD4+ T cells sorted from blood. The subset denotes: CD45RA-negative fraction. Receptors originate from a woman in her twenties or thirties in good health.

Many counts were recorded for this clone. The gene calls are TRBV5-1 and TRBJ1-1, with a weak D call TRBD1 (5 bases). The CDR3 is 14 amino acids. Trimming shortened V by 4 bases and J by 4 bases, and 14 bases separated the two germline ends. Germline V gives CDR1 SGHRS, CDR2 YFSETQ. The CDR3: CASSAVGGSTEAFF. The CDR3 bases are TGCGCCAGCAGCGCGGTGGGGGGATCCACTGAAGCTTTCTTT.

CDR3 DNA sequence: TGTGCCAGCAGCGTAAGCCTAGCGGCCTACACAGATACGCAGTATTTT. Residues: CASSVSLAAYTDTQYF. This sequence joins TRBV9 and TRBJ2-3; 7 nucleotides line up with TRBD2. The CDR3 consists of 16 residues. Germline CDR1 reads SGDLS; CDR2 reads YYNGEE. The V gene end was trimmed by 1 base and the J gene end by 2 bases; junction bases not matched to a gene: 7.

The V and J genes are TRBV6-5 and TRBJ1-1; no reliable D call. The V end lost 4 bases, the J end lost 1 base, and 13 bases lay between the germline ends. The germline CDR1 and CDR2 sequences are MNHEY and SVGAGI. This CDR3 contains 15 residues. The DNA of the CDR3 is TGTGCCAGCAGTTTTAGGACGCGAAAGAACACTGAAGCTTTCTTT. Translated, it gives CASSFRTRKNTEAFF.

This clone was seen ten or more times. This chain uses TRBV11-3 with TRBJ2-7, with D possibly being TRBD2 (5 bases). CDR1 and CDR2 (germline): SGHNT, YENEEA. The V gene lost 3 bases and the J gene lost 5 bases, with 11 bases spanning the gap. This CDR3 spans 13 amino acids. CDR3 loop: CASSFGKGNEQYF. The CDR3 region has the DNA TGTGCCAGCAGCTTCGGGAAAGGGAACGAGCAGTACTTC.

The chain combines TRBV27 with TRBJ2-7; TRBD1 agrees at 7 bases. Unmatched junction bases numbered 6, after V lost 0 bases and J lost 4 bases. The CDR3 runs to 15 residues. Germline V CDR1 and CDR2: MNHEY, SMNVEV (reference sequence). The CDR3 DNA reads TGTGCCAGCAGTTTATCGCGGAGACAGGGTTACGAGCAGTACTTC. It codes for CASSLSRRQGYEQYF.

The chain employs TRBV5-4 and TRBJ1-4, with 7 nucleotides matching TRBD1. This CDR3 has 17 residues. CDR1 is SGHNT and CDR2 is YYREEE in the germline V gene (reference sequence). The V segment lost 4 bases and the J segment 3 bases; nucleotides outside the gene matches: 12. The CDR3 DNA follows: TGTGCCAGCAGCCTCTCGGGACAGCAAGAATCTAATGAAAAACTGTTTTTT. Its translation: CASSLSGQQESNEKLFF.

The V and J genes are TRBV14 and TRBJ2-2; D may correspond to TRBD1 or TRBD2 (5 bases each). V was pared by 4 bases and J by 6 bases, with 18 bases between. The germline CDR1 and CDR2 sequences are SGHDN and FVKESK. The CDR3 has 16 amino acids. The DNA for the CDR3 is TGTGCCAGCAGCCCCTTGGGAAGGGACCTTGCCGGGGAGCTGTTTTTT. It translates to CASSPLGRDLAGELFF.

The V gene is TRBV28, the J gene TRBJ1-2, with D possibly being TRBD1 (5 bases). This CDR3 has 13 amino acids. Between the trimmed V and J ends, which lost 7 bases and 3 bases, there was a span of 12 bases. Germline loops: CDR1 MDHEN, CDR2 SYDVKM. The CDR3 reads CASTGRVYYGYTF. CDR3 in DNA: TGTGCCAGCACGGGCAGGGTTTACTATGGCTACACCTTC.

This clone is a singleton in its sample. The chain links TRBV11-2 to TRBJ2-7; 11 bases map to TRBD1. With 5 bases clipped from V and 3 bases from J, the junction kept 9 bases outside the gene matches. Germline V CDR1 and CDR2: SGHAT, FQNNGV. There are 16 residues in the CDR3. The CDR3 loop is CASSISGTGGNYEQYF. The CDR3 DNA follows: TGTGCCAGCAGCATCTCCGGGACAGGGGGGAACTACGAGCAGTACTTC.

The chain is built from TRBV7-9 and TRBJ1-1, with 7 positions matching TRBD1. CDR1 SEHNR and CDR2 FQNEAQ come from the germline V gene (reference sequence). V was clipped by 3 bases and J by 7 bases; unmatched bases: 5. The CDR3 contains 13 residues. This CDR3 reads CASSFRQGYEAFF. Written as DNA, the CDR3 is TGTGCCAGCAGCTTCAGACAGGGATATGAAGCTTTCTTT. Filled out from reference TRBV7-9 and TRBJ1-1, the complete variable domain reads DTGVSQNPRHKITKRGQNVTFRCDPISEHNRLYWYRQTLGQGPEFLTYFQNEAQLEKSRLLSDRFSAERPKGSFSTLEIQRTEQGDSAMYLCASSFRQGYEAFFGQGTRLTVV.

This chain connects TRBV11-2 to TRBJ2-2, with D perhaps assigned TRBD1 or TRBD2 (5 bases each). This CDR3 is built from 15 residues. Trimming took 8 bases from V and 0 from J, leaving 13 bases between them. Germline V CDR1 and CDR2: SGHAT, FQNNGV. The DNA of the CDR3 is TGTGCCAGCCCCTCCGGGACCCCGAACACCGGGGAGCTGTTTTTT. This encodes CASPSGTPNTGELFF.

The V and J genes are TRBV2 and TRBJ2-5, with 12 bases fitting TRBD2. This CDR3 region has 14 residues. The germline V gene has CDR1 SNHLY and CDR2 FYNNEI. With V trimmed by 7 bases and J by 4 bases, 4 bases remained unmatched. In nucleotides, the CDR3 is TGTGCCAGCAACCGACTAGCGGGAGTAGAGACCCAGTACTTC. Its protein is CASNRLAGVETQYF.

The gene calls are TRBV28 and TRBJ2-7, with 7 bases lining up with TRBD1. The CDR3 covers 15 residues. Trimming cost V 6 bases and J 0 bases; bases outside gene matches: 8. From germline, CDR1 is MDHEN and CDR2 SYDVKM. CDR3 protein: CASRGGQANSYEQYF. CDR3 bases: TGTGCCAGCAGGGGCGGACAGGCCAACTCCTACGAGCAGTACTTC.

The chain has TRBV5-4 and TRBJ2-1, with 11 bases identical to TRBD2. This CDR3 has 14 residues. V lost 5 bases to trimming and J lost 6 bases; unmatched junction nucleotides: 4. Germline lookup yields CDR1 SGHNT and CDR2 YYREEE (reference sequence). The CDR3 coding sequence is TGTGCCAGCAGTACTAGCGGGAGTTCCAATGAGCAGTTCTTC. This encodes CASSTSGSSNEQFF.

The V call is TRBV5-4, the J call TRBJ2-7; no clear D. The germline V gene has CDR1 SGHNT and CDR2 YYREEE (reference sequence). The CDR3 extends over 15 amino acids. Trimming pared 4 bases from V and 6 bases from J, leaving 20 bases between. This chain's CDR3 is CASSLPGASGAEQYF. In DNA, the CDR3 is TGTGCCAGCAGCCTCCCTGGCGCCTCAGGCGCCGAGCAGTACTTC.

The chain links TRBV28 to TRBJ1-1, with unresolved D. V lost 3 bases to trimming and J lost 0 bases, with 17 bases between them. Germline V lookup: CDR1 MDHEN, CDR2 SYDVKM. CDR3 size: 17 residues. CDR3 sequence: CASSLEFIWGLNTEAFF. The DNA of the CDR3 is TGTGCCAGCAGTTTGGAGTTTATCTGGGGTTTGAACACTGAAGCTTTCTTT.

This clone occurred a few times. The CDR3 loop reads CASSLQGASYGGNTIYF. The CDR3 nucleotides read TGTGCCAGCAGTCTTCAGGGGGCTAGTTACGGTGGAAACACCATATATTTT. The V gene is TRBV7-9, the J gene TRBJ1-3, with TRBD1 matching 8 bases. This CDR3 spans 17 amino acids. Trimming took 6 bases from V and 3 from J; bases not matched to a gene: 13. Germline CDR1 is SEHNR and CDR2 is FQNEAQ (reference sequence). Variable domain in full (rest from reference TRBV7-9 and TRBJ1-3): DTGVSQNPRHKITKRGQNVTFRCDPISEHNRLYWYRQTLGQGPEFLTYFQNEAQLEKSRLLSDRFSAERPKGSFSTLEIQRTEQGDSAMYLCASSLQGASYGGNTIYFGEGSWLTVV.

On this clone itself: The identical CDR3 is also encoded by other nucleotide sequences in the sample. Here the CDR3 DNA reads TGTGCCTGGAGTGGGGGACAAGGGGGACAGCCCCAGCATTTT. This gives the protein CAWSGGQGGQPQHF. The chain couples TRBV30 to TRBJ1-5, with D tentatively TRBD1 (6 bases). CDR1 and CDR2 (germline): GTSNPN, SVGIG (reference sequence). Deletions cut 1 base from V and 7 bases from J, with 14 bases between. The CDR3 runs 14 residues.

This rearrangement joins TRBV5-4 to TRBJ1-2; maybe TRBD1 (6 bases). Germline CDR1 and CDR2: SGHNT and YYREEE (reference sequence). The V end was cut by 4 bases, the J end by 4 bases, with 17 bases between. The CDR3 is 15 residues long. DNA of the CDR3: TGTGCCAGCAGCGCCCAAACAGGGAGCCTCTATGGCTACACCTTC. Translation: CASSAQTGSLYGYTF. The full variable domain, with the rest looked up from reference TRBV5-4 and TRBJ1-2, is ETGVTQSPTHLIKTRGQQVTLRCSSQSGHNTVSWYQQALGQGPQFIFQYYREEENGRGNFPPRFSGLQFPNYSSELNVNALELDDSALYLCASSAQTGSLYGYTFGSGTRLTVV.

The genes are TRBV5-1 and TRBJ2-1; TRBD2 agrees at 13 bases. The CDR3 is made up of 17 amino acids. From germline, CDR1 is SGHRS and CDR2 YFSETQ. V was pared by 4 bases and J by 0 bases, with 4 bases of the junction left unmatched. Here the CDR3 DNA reads TGCGCCAGCAGCGCCCGGACTAGCGGGAGCTCCTACAATGAGCAGTTCTTC. This encodes CASSARTSGSSYNEQFF.

This rearrangement joins TRBV7-2 to TRBJ2-5; a possible D gene is TRBD2 (6 bases). V was cut by 6 bases and J by 5 bases, with 16 bases left in between. The germline gives CDR1 SGHTA, CDR2 FQGNSA. This CDR3 is 14 amino acids long. DNA for the CDR3: TGTGCCAGCAGGTCGCAGGGACTCCATGAGACCCAGTACTTC. Amino acid sequence: CASRSQGLHETQYF.

The V and J genes are TRBV18 and TRBJ2-7, with a weak D call TRBD1 (6 bases). Trimming pared 3 bases from V and 2 bases from J, leaving 17 bases between. The CDR3 consists of 16 residues. Germline V CDR1 and CDR2: KGHSH, LQKENI. CDR3 sequence (DNA): TGTGCCAGCTCACCCGGTGTGGGGACAAGGACCTACGAGCAGTACTTC. Amino acids: CASSPGVGTRTYEQYF.

Only a few counts were recorded for this clone. The CDR3 sequence is CASIRRGSSYNEQFF. DNA of the CDR3: TGTGCCAGCATTCGCCGGGGAAGCTCCTACAATGAGCAGTTCTTC. The chain recombines TRBV6-1 with TRBJ2-1, with a weak D call TRBD2 (5 bases). There are 15 residues in the CDR3. V lost 7 bases and J lost 0, with 13 bases in between. From germline, CDR1 is MNHNS and CDR2 SASEGT.

J is TRBJ1-1 and V is TRBV6-5; D remains unclear. The CDR3 is 15 residues long. Germline V gene sequence: CDR1 MNHEY, CDR2 SVGAGI. The V end was cut by 0 bases, the J end by 5 bases, with 13 bases between. The CDR3 reads CASSYSRHFGTEAFF. In DNA, the CDR3 is TGTGCCAGCAGTTACTCGCGACACTTTGGGACTGAAGCTTTCTTT.

This clone was picked up a small number of times. J is TRBJ1-5 and V is TRBV4-2, with TRBD1 identical over 8 bases. Germline values: CDR1 LGHNA, CDR2 YNFKEQ. With V trimmed by 0 bases and J by 0 bases, 7 bases remained unmatched. This CDR3 contains 18 residues. The CDR3 sequence: CASSQDRRTGISNQPQHF. The CDR3 region has the DNA TGTGCCAGCAGCCAAGATCGAAGGACAGGGATTAGCAATCAGCCCCAGCATTTT.

The chain carries TRBV11-2 and TRBJ2-1; D assignment may be TRBD1 or TRBD2 (6 bases each). Trimming removed 0 bases at V and 3 bases at J, with 12 bases between. CDR3 length equals 16 residues. Germline CDR1 SGHAT, CDR2 FQNNGV. The CDR3: CASSLDWRGDYNEQFF. CDR3 bases: TGTGCCAGCAGCTTAGATTGGAGGGGGGACTACAATGAGCAGTTCTTC.

J is TRBJ2-7 and V is TRBV19; weak D call: TRBD2 (6 bases). The CDR3 is made up of 17 amino acids. V was shortened by 3 bases and J by 0 bases, with 18 bases between the two germline ends. Germline CDR1 LNHDA, CDR2 SQIVND (reference sequence). The CDR3 DNA is TGTGCCAGTAGTATCGCCATCGGGACTGTGAGCTCCTACGAGCAGTACTTC. The encoded protein is CASSIAIGTVSSYEQYF.